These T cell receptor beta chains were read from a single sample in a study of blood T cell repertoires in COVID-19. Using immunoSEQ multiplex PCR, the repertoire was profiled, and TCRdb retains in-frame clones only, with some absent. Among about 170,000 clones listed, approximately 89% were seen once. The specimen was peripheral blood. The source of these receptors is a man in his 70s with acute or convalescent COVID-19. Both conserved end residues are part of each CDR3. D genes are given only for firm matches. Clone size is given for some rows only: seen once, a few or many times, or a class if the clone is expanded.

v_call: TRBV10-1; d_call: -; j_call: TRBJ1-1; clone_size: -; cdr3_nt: TGCGCCAGCAGCCCGCTTGAGGGTGAAGCTTTCTTT; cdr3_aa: CASSPLEGEAFF
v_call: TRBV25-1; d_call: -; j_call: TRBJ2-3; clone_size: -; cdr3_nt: TGTGCCAGCAGTGAATTAAAGGGGGACACAGATACGCAGTATTTT; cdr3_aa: CASSELKGDTDTQYF
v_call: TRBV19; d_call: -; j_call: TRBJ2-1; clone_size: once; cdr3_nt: TGTGCCAGTAGTCCGCGGCACGCCAATGAGCAGTTCTTC; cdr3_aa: CASSPRHANEQFF
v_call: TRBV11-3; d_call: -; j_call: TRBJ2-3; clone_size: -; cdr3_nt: TGTGCCAGCAGCTTACGGGACTTTCACACAGATACGCAGTATTTT; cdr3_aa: CASSLRDFHTDTQYF
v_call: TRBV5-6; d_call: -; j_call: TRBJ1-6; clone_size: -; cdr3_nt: TGTGCCAGCAGCGCTGATAAGACAGCTAGCTCCTATAATTCACCCCTCCACTTT; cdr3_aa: CASSADKTASSYNSPLHF
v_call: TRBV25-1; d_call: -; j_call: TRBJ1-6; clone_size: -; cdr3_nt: TGTGCCAGCAGTGTGGGGGGGATGGGAAATTCACCCCTCCACTTT; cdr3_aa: CASSVGGMGNSPLHF
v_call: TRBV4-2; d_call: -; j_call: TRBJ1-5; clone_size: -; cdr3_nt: TGTGCCAGCAGCCAAGAACAGGATCAGCCCCAGCATTTT; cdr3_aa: CASSQEQDQPQHF
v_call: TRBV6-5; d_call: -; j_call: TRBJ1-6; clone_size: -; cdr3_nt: TGTGCCAGCAGTCTGGCAAACTATAATTCACCCCTCCACTTT; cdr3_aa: CASSLANYNSPLHF
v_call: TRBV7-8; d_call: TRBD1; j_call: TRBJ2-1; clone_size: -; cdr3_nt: TGTGCCAGCAGCTTAGGACAGGGGATTTACAATGAGCAGTTCTTC; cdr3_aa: CASSLGQGIYNEQFF
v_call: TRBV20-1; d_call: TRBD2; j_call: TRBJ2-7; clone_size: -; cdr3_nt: TGCAGTGCTAGTCCGCCGGGAGGCGCCTACGAGCAGTACTTC; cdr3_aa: CSASPPGGAYEQYF
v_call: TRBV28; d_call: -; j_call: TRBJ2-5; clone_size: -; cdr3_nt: TGTGCCAGCAGATTAATAGCTGGAAGCCTAGAGACCCAGTACTTC; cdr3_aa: CASRLIAGSLETQYF
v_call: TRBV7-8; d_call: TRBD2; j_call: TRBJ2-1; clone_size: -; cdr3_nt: TGTGCCAGCAGCTTATCTAGCGGGGGGACCTACAATGAGCAGTTCTTC; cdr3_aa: CASSLSSGGTYNEQFF
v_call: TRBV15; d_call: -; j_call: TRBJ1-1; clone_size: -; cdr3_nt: TGTGCCACCAGTATTACCGGGGGGTTCACTGAAGCTTTCTTT; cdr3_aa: CATSITGGFTEAFF
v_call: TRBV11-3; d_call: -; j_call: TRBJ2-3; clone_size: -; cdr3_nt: TGTGCCAGCAGCTTGTCTCGACAGGCCACAGATACGCAGTATTTT; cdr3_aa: CASSLSRQATDTQYF
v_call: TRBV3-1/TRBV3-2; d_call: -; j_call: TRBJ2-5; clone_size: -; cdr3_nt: TGTGCCAGCAGCCAGTATTTAGAAGAGACCCAGTACTTC; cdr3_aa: CASSQYLEETQYF
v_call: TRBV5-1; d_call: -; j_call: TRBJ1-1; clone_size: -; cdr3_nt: TGCGCCACCAGGCTCGGAGGGACTGAAGCTTTCTTT; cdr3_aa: CATRLGGTEAFF
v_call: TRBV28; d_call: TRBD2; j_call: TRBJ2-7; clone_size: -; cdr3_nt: TGTGCCAGCAGCCGGATAGCGGGAAGGTACGAGCAGTACTTC; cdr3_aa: CASSRIAGRYEQYF
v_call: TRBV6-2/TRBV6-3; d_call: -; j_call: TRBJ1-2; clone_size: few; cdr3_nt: TGTGCCAGCAGTTACTCTCCGCAGGGGACCTCCGTCCCCGCGTTCGGCTACACCTTC; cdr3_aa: CASSYSPQGTSVPAFGYTF
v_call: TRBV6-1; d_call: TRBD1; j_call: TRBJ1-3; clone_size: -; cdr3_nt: TGTGCCAGCAGTGAAGGGACAGGGGGTAGAAACACCATATATTTT; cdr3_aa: CASSEGTGGRNTIYF
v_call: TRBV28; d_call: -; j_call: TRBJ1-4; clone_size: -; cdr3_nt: TGTGCCAGCAGTTTAAGGGGGGAGGGTGAAAAACTGTTTTTT; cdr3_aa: CASSLRGEGEKLFF
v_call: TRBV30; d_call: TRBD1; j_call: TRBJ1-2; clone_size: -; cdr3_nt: TGTGCCTGGAGAGGGGCACAGGGGAACTATGGCTACACCTTC; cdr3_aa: CAWRGAQGNYGYTF
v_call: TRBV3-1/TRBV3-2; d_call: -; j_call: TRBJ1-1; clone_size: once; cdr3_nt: TGTGCCAGCAGCCAAGTCGGGGGTGACACTGAAGCTTTCTTT; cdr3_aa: CASSQVGGDTEAFF
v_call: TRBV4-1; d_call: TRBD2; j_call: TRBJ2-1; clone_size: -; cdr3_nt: TGCGCCAGCAGCCAAGATACTAGCGGGGGGGCCCGTAAGCAGTTCTTC; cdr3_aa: CASSQDTSGGARKQFF
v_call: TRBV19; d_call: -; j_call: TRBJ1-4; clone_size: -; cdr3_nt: TGTGCCAGTAGGCCACGGGGTACTAATGAAAAACTGTTTTTT; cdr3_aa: CASRPRGTNEKLFF
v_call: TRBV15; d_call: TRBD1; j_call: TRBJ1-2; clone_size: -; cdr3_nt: TGTGCCACCAGCAGAGATAGGCAGGGGGTATGGGGTGGCTACACCTTC; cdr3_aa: CATSRDRQGVWGGYTF
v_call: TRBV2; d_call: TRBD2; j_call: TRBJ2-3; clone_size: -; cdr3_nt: TGTGCCAGCAAGAGCGGGGGGCCCAGCACAGATACGCAGTATTTT; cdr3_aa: CASKSGGPSTDTQYF
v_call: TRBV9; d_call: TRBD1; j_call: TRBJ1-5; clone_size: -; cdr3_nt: TGTGCCAGCAGTGGAGGAGCAGGGGGCTTGGGTTATCAGCCCCAGCATTTT; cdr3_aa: CASSGGAGGLGYQPQHF
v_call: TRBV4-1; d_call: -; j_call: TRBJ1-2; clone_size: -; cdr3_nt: TGCGCCAGCAGACCCACCGACAGGAGGTATGGCTACACCTTC; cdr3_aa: CASRPTDRRYGYTF
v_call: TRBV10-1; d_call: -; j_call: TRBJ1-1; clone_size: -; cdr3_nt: TGCGCCAGCAGGCGGGACCTCTACACTGAAGCTTTCTTT; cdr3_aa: CASRRDLYTEAFF
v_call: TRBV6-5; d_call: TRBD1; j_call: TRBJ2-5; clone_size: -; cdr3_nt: TGTGCCAGCAGGGACAGGGGAGGTAGAGAGACCCAGTACTTC; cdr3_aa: CASRDRGGRETQYF
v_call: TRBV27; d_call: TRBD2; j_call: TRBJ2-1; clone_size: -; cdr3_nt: TGTGCCAGCAGTGTCAGCGGGAGGGCCGGAAATGAGCAGTTCTTC; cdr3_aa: CASSVSGRAGNEQFF
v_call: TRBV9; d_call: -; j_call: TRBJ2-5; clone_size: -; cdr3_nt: TGTGCCAGCAGTTTTCAGGGCGCGCCCCAAGAGACCCAGTACTTC; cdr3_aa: CASSFQGAPQETQYF
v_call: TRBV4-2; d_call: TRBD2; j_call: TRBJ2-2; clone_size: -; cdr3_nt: TGTGCCAGCCGGTGGGCGGGGGGCAGCCTCGGGGAGCTGTTTTTT; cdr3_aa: CASRWAGGSLGELFF
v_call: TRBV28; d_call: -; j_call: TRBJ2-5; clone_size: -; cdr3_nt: TGTGCCAGCAGGTCTCGCGCGGGGTACGACAGGGAAGAGACCCAGTACTTC; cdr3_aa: CASRSRAGYDREETQYF
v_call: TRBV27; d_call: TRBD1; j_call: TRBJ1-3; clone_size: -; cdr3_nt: TGTGCCAGCAGTCCCACAGGGGGCGGCGGAAACACCATATATTTT; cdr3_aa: CASSPTGGGGNTIYF
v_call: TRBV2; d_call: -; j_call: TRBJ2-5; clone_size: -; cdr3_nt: TGTGCCAGCAGTGGCCTAGCGAGTAAACAAGAGACCCAGTACTTC; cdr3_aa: CASSGLASKQETQYF
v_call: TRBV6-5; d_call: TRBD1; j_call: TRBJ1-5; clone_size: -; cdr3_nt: TGTGCCAGCAGTCCACAGGGGGCACAACAGCCCCAGCATTTT; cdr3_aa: CASSPQGAQQPQHF
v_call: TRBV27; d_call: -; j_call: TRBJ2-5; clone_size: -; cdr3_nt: TGTGCCAGCAGTTTAGTAACCGGGGGGACCCAGTACTTC; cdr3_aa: CASSLVTGGTQYF
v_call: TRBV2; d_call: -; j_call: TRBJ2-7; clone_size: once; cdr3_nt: TGTGCCAGCAGTGACCTGGGGGGCGAGCAGTACTTC; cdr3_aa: CASSDLGGEQYF
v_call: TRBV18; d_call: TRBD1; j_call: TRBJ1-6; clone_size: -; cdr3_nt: TGTGCCAGCTCACCGGCGGACAGGAGTTCACCCCTCCACTTT; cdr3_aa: CASSPADRSSPLHF
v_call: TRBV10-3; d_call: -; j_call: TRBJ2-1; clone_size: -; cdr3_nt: TGTGCCATCAGTCGAAGCGGTTTAGGCGTTGAGCAGTTCTTC; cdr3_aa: CAISRSGLGVEQFF